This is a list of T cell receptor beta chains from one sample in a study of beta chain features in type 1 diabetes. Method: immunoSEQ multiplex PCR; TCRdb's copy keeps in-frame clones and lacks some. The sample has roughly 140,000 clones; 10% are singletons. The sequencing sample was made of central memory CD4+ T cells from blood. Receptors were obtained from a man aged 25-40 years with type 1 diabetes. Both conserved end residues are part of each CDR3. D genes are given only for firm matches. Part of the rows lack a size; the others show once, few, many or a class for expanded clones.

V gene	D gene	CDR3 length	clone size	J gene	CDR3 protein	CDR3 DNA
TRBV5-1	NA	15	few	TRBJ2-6	CASSPESTGANVLTF	TGCGCCAGCAGCCCCGAAAGCACTGGGGCCAACGTCCTGACTTTC
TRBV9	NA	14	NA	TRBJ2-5	CASSVGGRQETQYF	TGTGCCAGCAGCGTAGGAGGGAGGCAAGAGACCCAGTACTTC
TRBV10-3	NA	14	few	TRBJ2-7	CAIKSQPQSLGEYF	TGTGCCATCAAGTCTCAGCCTCAGTCTCTGGGAGAGTACTTC
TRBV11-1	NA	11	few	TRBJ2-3	CASSPGPLQYF	TGTGCCAGCAGCCCCGGTCCCTTGCAGTATTTT
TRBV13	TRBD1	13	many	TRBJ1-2	CASTDRVGGGYTF	TGTGCCAGCACGGACAGGGTGGGCGGTGGCTACACCTTC
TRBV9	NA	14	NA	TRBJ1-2	CASSARQENYGYTF	TGTGCCAGCAGCGCTCGACAGGAAAACTATGGCTACACCTTC
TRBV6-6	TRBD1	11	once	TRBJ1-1	CASIGQGQAFF	TGTGCCAGCATTGGACAGGGCCAAGCTTTCTTT
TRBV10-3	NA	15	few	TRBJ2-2	CASSYSTHRSGELFF	TGTGCCAGCAGTTACTCGACCCACAGATCCGGGGAGCTGTTTTTT
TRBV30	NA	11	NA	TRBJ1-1	CAWTTGSAAFF	TGTGCCTGGACGACGGGGAGCGCAGCTTTCTTT
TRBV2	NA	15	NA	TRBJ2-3	CASSGDGGSTDTQYF	TGTGCCAGCAGTGGAGACGGGGGAAGCACAGATACGCAGTATTTT
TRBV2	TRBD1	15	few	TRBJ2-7	CASSARQGRSYEQYF	TGTGCCAGCAGTGCCCGACAGGGAAGGTCCTACGAGCAGTACTTC
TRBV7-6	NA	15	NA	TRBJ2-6	CASSLEGADSRVLTF	TGTGCCAGCAGCTTAGAAGGGGCAGACTCGAGGGTCCTGACTTTC
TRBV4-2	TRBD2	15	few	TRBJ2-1	CASSQDPSGRSEQFF	TGTGCCAGCAGCCAAGATCCTAGCGGGAGGTCTGAGCAGTTCTTC
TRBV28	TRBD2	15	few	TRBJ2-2	CASTTPGGGTGELFF	TGTGCCAGCACCACGCCGGGAGGCGGCACCGGGGAGCTGTTCTTT
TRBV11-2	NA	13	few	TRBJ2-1	CASSFSRDNEQFF	TGTGCCAGCAGCTTTTCCCGAGACAATGAGCAGTTCTTC
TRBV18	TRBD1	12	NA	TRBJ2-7	CASSPSTGTGEF	TGTGCCAGCTCACCAAGTACCGGGACAGGGGAGTTC
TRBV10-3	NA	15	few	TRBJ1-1	CAITRDPKGNTEAFF	TGTGCCATCACTCGGGATCCCAAGGGGAACACTGAAGCTTTCTTT
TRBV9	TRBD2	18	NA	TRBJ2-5	CASSVGGLAGGVRETQYF	TGTGCCAGCAGCGTAGGTGGACTAGCGGGAGGGGTAAGAGAGACCCAGTACTTC
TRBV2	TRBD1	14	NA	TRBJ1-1	CASRPGTANTEAFF	TGTGCCAGCAGGCCCGGGACAGCCAACACTGAAGCTTTCTTT
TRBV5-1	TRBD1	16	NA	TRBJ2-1	CASRDRGPSSYNEQFF	TGCGCCAGCAGGGACAGGGGGCCTAGCTCCTACAATGAGCAGTTCTTC
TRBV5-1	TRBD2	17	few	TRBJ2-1	CASSLAPASGSYNEQFF	TGCGCCAGCAGCTTGGCCCCGGCTAGCGGGTCCTACAATGAGCAGTTCTTC
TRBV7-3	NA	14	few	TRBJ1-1	CASSLTPLNTEAFF	TGTGCCAGCAGCTTAACTCCCTTGAACACTGAAGCTTTCTTT
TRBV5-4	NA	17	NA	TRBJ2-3	CASSLGSPMERGDTQYF	TGTGCCAGCAGCTTGGGGTCTCCGATGGAGAGAGGAGATACGCAGTATTTT
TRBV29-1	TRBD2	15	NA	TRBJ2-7	CSVGLAGRDSYEQYF	TGCAGCGTAGGACTAGCGGGCCGTGATTCCTACGAGCAGTACTTC
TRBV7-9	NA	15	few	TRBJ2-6	CASSLGGSGANVLTF	TGTGCCAGCAGCTTAGGAGGGTCTGGGGCCAACGTCCTGACTTTC
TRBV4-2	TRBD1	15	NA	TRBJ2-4	CASSQGGQGKNIQYF	TGTGCCAGCAGCCAAGGAGGACAGGGCAAAAACATTCAGTACTTC
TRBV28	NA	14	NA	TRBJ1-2	CASSLLRTPRGYTF	TGTGCCAGCAGTTTACTTAGGACTCCCCGGGGCTACACCTTC
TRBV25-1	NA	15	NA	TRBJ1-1	CASSEFGGLPTEAFF	TGTGCCAGCAGTGAATTCGGCGGTCTGCCCACTGAAGCTTTCTTT
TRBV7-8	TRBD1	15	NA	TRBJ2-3	CASSLRQGVADTQYF	TGTGCCAGCAGCCTTAGACAGGGTGTGGCAGATACGCAGTATTTT
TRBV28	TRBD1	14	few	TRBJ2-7	CASSFPGQSYEQYF	TGTGCCAGCAGTTTCCCGGGACAGAGTTACGAGCAGTACTTC
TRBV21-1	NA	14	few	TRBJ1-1	CASSPMDKNTEAFF	TGTGCCAGCAGCCCCATGGACAAGAACACTGAAGCTTTCTTT
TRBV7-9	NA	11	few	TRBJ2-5	CASSLDHSEYF	TGTGCCAGCAGCTTAGACCACTCGGAGTACTTC
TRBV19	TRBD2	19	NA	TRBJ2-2	CATRAGSSKTGGKIGELFF	TGTGCCACCAGAGCCGGGTCCTCCAAGACGGGGGGGAAAATCGGGGAGCTGTTTTTT
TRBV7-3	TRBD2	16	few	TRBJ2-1	CASSLWSGRTRNEQFF	TGTGCCAGCAGCTTATGGAGCGGGAGGACTCGGAATGAGCAGTTCTTC
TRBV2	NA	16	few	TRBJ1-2	CASSVSGQATVSGYTF	TGTGCCAGCAGTGTCAGTGGGCAGGCTACGGTGAGTGGCTACACCTTC
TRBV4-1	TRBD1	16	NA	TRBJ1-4	CASSQPRQGVGEKLFF	TGCGCCAGCAGCCAGCCCCGACAGGGCGTCGGTGAAAAACTGTTTTTT
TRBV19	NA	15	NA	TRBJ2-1	CASSIRPGDYNEQFF	TGTGCCAGTAGTATTCGACCCGGGGACTACAATGAGCAGTTCTTC
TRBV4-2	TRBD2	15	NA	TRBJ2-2	CASSRAGDFTGELFF	TGTGCCAGCAGCCGCGCGGGAGATTTTACCGGGGAGCTGTTTTTT
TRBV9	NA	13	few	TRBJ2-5	CASSGTSWETQYF	TGTGCCAGCAGCGGAACTAGTTGGGAGACCCAGTACTTC
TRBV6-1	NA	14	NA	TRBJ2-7	CASKLVAGSYEQYF	TGTGCCAGCAAATTAGTAGCAGGGTCCTACGAGCAGTACTTC
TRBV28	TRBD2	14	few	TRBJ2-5	CASMSSGTEETQYF	TGTGCCAGCATGTCTAGCGGGACGGAGGAGACCCAGTACTTC
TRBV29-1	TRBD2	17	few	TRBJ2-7	CSVEDRTWTRGHYEQYF	TGCAGCGTTGAAGATCGAACTTGGACTAGAGGACACTACGAGCAGTACTTC
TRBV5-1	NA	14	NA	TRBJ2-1	CASRVDSSYNEQFF	TGCGCCAGCAGAGTCGATAGCTCCTACAATGAGCAGTTCTTC
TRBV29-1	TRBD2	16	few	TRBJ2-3	CSVVASGSRSTDTQYF	TGCAGCGTTGTGGCTAGCGGGAGTAGGTCGACAGATACGCAGTATTTT
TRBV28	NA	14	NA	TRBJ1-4	CASRGRATNEKLFF	TGTGCCAGCAGGGGCAGGGCCACGAATGAAAAACTGTTTTTT
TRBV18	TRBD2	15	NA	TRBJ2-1	CASSLGLARRPEQFF	TGTGCCAGCTCACTAGGACTAGCGAGAAGACCTGAGCAGTTCTTC
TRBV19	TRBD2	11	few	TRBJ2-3	CASTAGLAQYF	TGTGCCAGTACCGCAGGACTAGCCCAGTATTTT
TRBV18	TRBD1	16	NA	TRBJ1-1	CASSPRVDRGNTEAFF	TGTGCCAGCTCACCACGGGTGGACAGGGGGAACACTGAAGCTTTCTTT
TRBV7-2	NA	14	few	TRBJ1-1	CASSPSGMNTEAFF	TGTGCCAGCAGCCCCTCAGGGATGAACACTGAAGCTTTCTTT
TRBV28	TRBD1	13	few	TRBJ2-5	CASRPTGPKTQYF	TGTGCCAGCAGGCCGACAGGGCCGAAGACCCAGTACTTC
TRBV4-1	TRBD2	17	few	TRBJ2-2	CASSQTAGTSGRVKLFF	TGCGCCAGCAGCCAAACCGCCGGGACTAGCGGGAGAGTGAAGCTGTTTTTT
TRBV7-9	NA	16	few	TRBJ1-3	CASSADSSVSGNTIYF	TGTGCCAGCAGCGCCGACAGCTCCGTCTCTGGAAACACCATATATTTT
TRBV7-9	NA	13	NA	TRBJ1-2	CASSRTEEYGYTF	TGTGCCAGCAGCCGGACAGAGGAATATGGCTACACCTTC
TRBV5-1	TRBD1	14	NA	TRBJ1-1	CASSADGTATEAFF	TGCGCCAGCAGCGCGGACGGGACAGCCACTGAAGCTTTCTTT